The 7 T cell receptor beta chains presented below share a single source sample, sequenced in a study of early T cells in non-severe SARS-CoV-2 infection listed by TCRdb under 2021. The library was prepared using 5' RACE. Sequencing instrument: NextSeq 500. TCRdb trimmed public reads at Q25 via fastp, called clones via MiXCR and kept in-frame beta chains. Each CDR3 protein appears once, grouped with its most common genes and DNA. The sample table shows 86,000 or so distinct CDR3 sequences, and roughly 6% are seen once. The ten most abundant clones make up 7.8% of the sample. What was sequenced was whole blood. The receptors shown here come from an adult who was a healthcare worker with PCR-confirmed SARS-CoV-2 infection or an uninfected control (not recorded which).

In its sample, this clonotype was seen many times. The chain couples TRBV29-1 to TRBJ2-1, with D possibly being TRBD1 or TRBD2 (5 bases each). The V gene lost 6 bases and the J gene lost 7 bases, with 19 bases spanning the gap. Germline-derived CDR1 and CDR2 are SQVTM and ANQGSEA. The CDR3 runs to 14 residues. CDR3 in amino acids: CSVDSGTPGNEQFF. CDR3 in DNA: TGCAGCGTCGATTCCGGGACCCCGGGGAATGAGCAGTTCTTC.

The sample holds a few counts of this clonotype. The V call is TRBV6-5, the J call TRBJ2-7; tentatively, D is TRBD1 or TRBD2 (5 bases each). The CDR3 contains 13 residues. Trimming removed 4 bases at V and 4 bases at J, with 11 bases between. Germline CDR1 is MNHEY and CDR2 is SVGAGI. The CDR3 loop is CASSSGTGYEQYF. As DNA, the CDR3 is TGTGCCAGCAGTTCCGGGACGGGTTACGAGCAGTACTTC.

In its sample, this clonotype was seen a few times. The CDR3 DNA reads as TGCGCCACCCGTCGGGGGTCAACTAATGAAAAACTGTTTTTT. Translation gives CATRRGSTNEKLFF. The rearrangement links TRBV10-2 to TRBJ1-4; TRBD1 is a possible D gene (5 bases). Germline values: CDR1 WSHSY, CDR2 SAAADI. Trimming took off 10 bases at V and 0 bases at J, with 12 bases between the two ends. CDR3 length equals 14 residues.

The V call is TRBV19, the J call TRBJ2-2; 7 bases align to TRBD1. After removal of 0 bases from V and 6 bases from J, the junction contained 1 base not matched to a gene. This CDR3 has 14 residues. The germline CDR1 and CDR2 sequences are LNHDA and SQIVND (reference sequence). For the CDR3, the DNA is TGTGCCAGTAGTATAGAAGGGGGCCCCGGGGAGCTGTTTTTT. Its translation is CASSIEGGPGELFF.

This clonotype was picked up many times. This sequence joins TRBV7-2 and TRBJ2-1; a possible D gene is TRBD2 (5 bases). Germline loops: CDR1 SGHTA, CDR2 FQGNSA. This CDR3 is 15 amino acids long. Trimming took 5 bases from V and 5 from J, leaving 16 bases between them. CDR3 loop: CASSPLRRANNEQFF. In DNA, the CDR3 is TGTGCCAGCAGCCCGTTACGGCGGGCGAACAATGAGCAGTTCTTC.

This clonotype came up a few times. The CDR3 DNA follows: TGTGCCAGCAGTAGGCCAGGGGAGTCCTACGAGCAGTACTTC. This gives the protein CASSRPGESYEQYF. This chain uses TRBV6-5 with TRBJ2-7; the D gene is possibly TRBD1 (6 bases). Germline-derived CDR1 and CDR2 are MNHEY and SVGAGI. The CDR3 has 14 residues. Trimming took 5 bases from V and 1 from J, leaving 12 bases between them.

This clonotype was recorded many times. This chain links TRBV6-1 with TRBJ2-2; D may correspond to TRBD1 or TRBD2 (5 bases each). The CDR3 has 13 amino acids. The V gene's germline CDR1 is MNHNS and CDR2 SASEGT. The germline V and J ends were trimmed by 8 bases and 0 bases, with 7 bases remaining between them. CDR3 loop: CASWGPNTGELFF. In nucleotides, the CDR3 is TGTGCCAGCTGGGGACCGAACACCGGGGAGCTGTTTTTT.